Below are 30 T cell receptor beta chains sequenced from a single sample in a study of cytomegalovirus exposure and HLA in healthy donors. Amplification used 60 Vbeta primers and 13 Jbeta primers. Produced via immunoSEQ multiplex PCR; TCRdb's table is partial and in-frame only. The sample lists 200,000 to 250,000 clones, roughly 83% occurring once. What was sequenced was PBMCs. The receptors come from a boy aged 2 to 10 in good health and CMV-seronegative.

This chain uses TRBV5-5 with TRBJ2-4; 14 bases are shared with TRBD2. This CDR3 is built from 18 residues. V shed 4 bases, J shed 0 bases, and the junction held 6 bases outside the gene matches. Germline-derived CDR1 and CDR2 are SGHKS and YYEKEE (reference sequence). CDR3 amino acids: CASSLGLAGAEAKNIQYF. The CDR3 region has the DNA TGTGCCAGCAGCCTGGGACTAGCGGGAGCGGAAGCCAAAAACATTCAGTACTTC. The full variable domain, its missing parts supplied by reference TRBV5-5 and TRBJ2-4, is DAGVTQSPTHLIKTRGQQVTLRCSPISGHKSVSWYQQVLGQGPQFIFQYYEKEERGRGNFPDRFSARQFPNYSSELNVNALLLGDSALYLCASSLGLAGAEAKNIQYFGAGTRLSVL.

The rearrangement links TRBV15 to TRBJ2-7, with a weak D call TRBD2 (6 bases). With 0 bases removed from V and 9 bases from J, the gap between germline ends came to 21 bases. This CDR3 has 16 residues. Germline values: CDR1 LNHNV, CDR2 YYDKDF (reference sequence). The CDR3 nucleotides read TGTGCCACCAGCAGAGACGCGCCAGCGGGCCCCCGTGGGCAGTACTTC. Protein product: CATSRDAPAGPRGQYF.

The rearrangement uses TRBV4-2 and TRBJ2-5; weak D call: TRBD2 (6 bases). CDR1 and CDR2 (germline): LGHNA, YNFKEQ. The germline V and J ends were trimmed by 3 bases and 3 bases, with 11 bases remaining between them. The CDR3 length is 14 residues. CDR3 DNA: TGTGCCAGCAGCCACCTACCGGGGGAAGAGACCCAGTACTTC. Protein sequence: CASSHLPGEETQYF.

The J gene is TRBJ1-1, the V gene TRBV7-2; tentative D call: TRBD1 (5 bases). The germline V gene has CDR1 SGHTA and CDR2 FQGNSA. The CDR3 spans 15 residues. Trimming removed 1 base at V and 4 bases at J, with 13 bases between. CDR3 sequence: CASSLGAGVGTEAFF. The CDR3 region has the DNA TGTGCCAGCAGCTTAGGGGCGGGGGTTGGCACTGAAGCTTTCTTT.

The CDR3 DNA reads as TGTGCCAGCAGCTCCACAGGTTTTAGCAATCAGCCCCAGCATTTT. Encoded protein: CASSSTGFSNQPQHF. The V call is TRBV5-5, the J call TRBJ1-5; tentative D call: TRBD1 (5 bases). Between the trimmed V and J ends, which lost 3 bases and 0 bases, there was a span of 10 bases. The CDR3 consists of 15 residues. In germline, CDR1 is SGHKS, CDR2 YYEKEE (reference sequence).

This clone was seen a few times. The rearrangement uses TRBV2 and TRBJ1-5, with D perhaps matching TRBD1 (5 bases). The length of the CDR3 is 14 residues. The V and J ends lost 1 base and 4 bases respectively, with 8 bases between them. Germline CDR1 and CDR2: SNHLY and FYNNEI. The CDR3 coding sequence is TGTGCCAGCAGTGAAGAGGGGCCTAATCAGCCCCAGCATTTT. This codes for CASSEEGPNQPQHF.

Notes on this clone: Other DNA sequences from this sample encode an identical CDR3 as well. The chain is built from TRBV11-2 and TRBJ1-1, with 7 positions matching TRBD1. The J segment lost 8 bases and the V segment lost 1 base, leaving 1 base of the junction unmatched. This CDR3 is 12 amino acids long. Germline V gene sequence: CDR1 SGHAT, CDR2 FQNNGV. The CDR3, as DNA: TGTGCCAGCAGCTTAGGACAGGGAGAAGCTTTCTTT. It encodes CASSLGQGEAFF.

This clone occurred once. One end of the junction is discordant with germline, which a read error may explain. The J gene is TRBJ1-2, the V gene TRBV13; D might be TRBD1 (6 bases). The CDR3 is 17 amino acids. Germline V gives CDR1 PRHDT, CDR2 FYEKMQ (reference sequence). The CDR3 sequence: CASSYNLRTVRFEGYPF. Written as DNA, the CDR3 is TGTGCCAGCAGCTATAATCTGAGGACAGTGCGATTCGAAGGCTACCCCTTC.

The CDR3 is CSVEDRSRGQGRPYEQYF. CDR3 in DNA: TGCAGCGTTGAAGATCGGTCCCGGGGACAGGGGCGCCCCTACGAGCAGTACTTC. The V and J genes are TRBV29-1 and TRBJ2-7; 10 bases align to TRBD1. The CDR3 loop spans 18 amino acids. Germline V lookup: CDR1 SQVTM, CDR2 ANQGSEA. V shed 0 bases, J shed 2 bases, and the junction held 13 bases outside the gene matches.

The chain carries TRBV18 and TRBJ2-7; D possibly corresponds to TRBD2 (6 bases). CDR1 is KGHSH, CDR2 LQKENI, per germline. The CDR3 has 12 amino acids. V lost 2 bases and J 7 bases, leaving 9 bases between the germline ends. The CDR3 nucleotides read TGTGCCAGCTCACCAAAGGCGGGGGAGCAGTACTTC. Protein sequence: CASSPKAGEQYF.

The chain has TRBV15 and TRBJ1-5; D gene ambiguous. Germline loops: CDR1 LNHNV, CDR2 YYDKDF (reference sequence). The length of the CDR3 is 13 residues. Trimming took off 8 bases at V and 0 bases at J, with 8 bases between the two ends. The CDR3 protein is CATRDPSNQPQHF. CDR3 coding DNA: TGTGCCACCCGAGATCCTAGCAATCAGCCCCAGCATTTT.

This chain connects TRBV9 to TRBJ2-1; weak D call: TRBD1 (5 bases). The CDR3 contains 15 residues. From germline, CDR1 is SGDLS and CDR2 YYNGEE. Trimming pared 0 bases from V and 1 base from J, leaving 8 bases between. The CDR3 region is CASSVGGKSYNEQFF. DNA for the CDR3: TGTGCCAGCAGCGTAGGGGGCAAATCCTACAATGAGCAGTTCTTC.

The rearrangement joins TRBV7-9 to TRBJ2-1, with 9 positions matching TRBD2. Trimming cost V 5 bases and J 8 bases; bases outside gene matches: 13. CDR1 is SEHNR and CDR2 is FQNEAQ in the germline V gene (reference sequence). The CDR3 is made up of 16 amino acids. The CDR3 region is CASSPPGGGRAHEQFF. CDR3 in DNA: TGTGCCAGCAGCCCCCCGGGGGGCGGGAGGGCCCATGAGCAGTTCTTC.

The chain employs TRBV30 and TRBJ2-2; no clear D gene. Germline-derived CDR1 and CDR2 are GTSNPN and SVGIG (reference sequence). The CDR3 consists of 15 residues. Trimming stripped 2 bases from V and 0 bases from J, with 10 bases between. The DNA of the CDR3 is TGTGCCTGGAGTCTCCGACATGCGAACACCGGGGAGCTGTTTTTT. The encoded protein is CAWSLRHANTGELFF.

The chain has TRBV2 and TRBJ1-1; D is unclear. Trimming cost V 4 bases and J 0 bases, with 9 bases left between them. CDR3 size: 14 residues. CDR1 is SNHLY, CDR2 FYNNEI, per germline. The CDR3 region is CASSAEVMNTEAFF. In nucleotides, the CDR3 is TGTGCCAGCAGTGCCGAGGTCATGAACACTGAAGCTTTCTTT. Together with reference TRBV2 and TRBJ1-1, the CDR3 gives the full variable domain: EPEVTQTPSHQVTQMGQEVILRCVPISNHLYFYWYRQILGQKVEFLVSFYNNEISEKSEIFDDQFSVERPDGSNFTLKIRSTKLEDSAMYFCASSAEVMNTEAFFGQGTRLTVV.

V gene TRBV7-6 combines with J gene TRBJ2-1; weak D call: TRBD2 (5 bases). The CDR3 totals 18 residues. Trimming removed 0 bases at V and 2 bases at J, with 17 bases between. CDR1 and CDR2 (germline): SGHVS, FNYEAQ. DNA for the CDR3: TGTGCCAGCAGCTTAGCAAGCCCAGCGAGCGGCGCCTACAATGAGCAGTTCTTC. Translating it yields CASSLASPASGAYNEQFF.

The chain carries TRBV7-3 and TRBJ2-1, with 7 positions matching TRBD2. V was clipped by 7 bases and J by 5 bases; unmatched bases: 5. The CDR3 is 13 amino acids. CDR1 is SGHTA and CDR2 is FQGTGA in the germline V gene. The CDR3 protein is CASNSLADNEQFF. The CDR3 bases are TGTGCCAGCAACTCCCTAGCGGACAATGAGCAGTTCTTC.

The chain couples TRBV2 to TRBJ1-1; D is perhaps TRBD1 (6 bases). The germline gives CDR1 SNHLY, CDR2 FYNNEI. CDR3 length equals 14 residues. Trimming cost V 6 bases and J 5 bases, with 16 bases left between them. The CDR3 sequence is CASSLQGGDTEAFF. The CDR3 nucleotides read TGTGCCAGCAGCCTACAGGGAGGGGATACTGAAGCTTTCTTT.

The gene calls are TRBV23-1 and TRBJ2-1; D gene ambiguous. TRBV23-1 is an ORF, with its function uncertain. This CDR3 comprises 13 residues. V shed 3 bases and J shed 5 bases, with 8 bases lying between them. CDR3 sequence reads: CASSHSGNNEQFF. CDR3 coding DNA: TGCGCCAGCAGTCATTCAGGCAACAATGAGCAGTTCTTC.

As DNA, the CDR3 is TGTGCCAGCAGTTTTGTAGGGGACACTGAAGCTTTCTTT. Amino acids: CASSFVGDTEAFF. This chain connects TRBV27 to TRBJ1-1; maybe TRBD1 (5 bases). V was shortened by 3 bases and J by 3 bases, with 8 bases between the two germline ends. CDR3 size: 13 residues. In germline, CDR1 is MNHEY, CDR2 SMNVEV (reference sequence).

This sequence joins TRBV2 and TRBJ2-2, with 7 positions matching TRBD2. The CDR3 covers 15 residues. Losses at the gene ends were 6 bases for V and 7 bases for J; bases not matched to a gene: 11. Germline loops: CDR1 SNHLY, CDR2 FYNNEI. CDR3 bases: TGTGCCAGCAGCCGAGGCCCCCCGGGGGGCGGGGAGCTGTTTTTT. Translated, it gives CASSRGPPGGGELFF. Drawing the rest from reference TRBV2 and TRBJ2-2, the complete variable domain is EPEVTQTPSHQVTQMGQEVILRCVPISNHLYFYWYRQILGQKVEFLVSFYNNEISEKSEIFDDQFSVERPDGSNFTLKIRSTKLEDSAMYFCASSRGPPGGGELFFGEGSRLTVL.

This sequence joins TRBV27 and TRBJ1-1; 9 bases align to TRBD1. V lost 4 bases, J lost 2 bases, and 8 bases stayed unmatched. The CDR3 covers 16 residues. Germline CDR1 and CDR2: MNHEY and SMNVEV (reference sequence). The CDR3: CASSSSGTGTNTEAFF. The CDR3 DNA is TGTGCCAGCAGTTCGTCCGGGACAGGGACCAACACTGAAGCTTTCTTT.

The chain is built from TRBV4-1 and TRBJ2-1; a possible D gene is TRBD2 (6 bases). CDR3 length equals 13 residues. Trimming removed 4 bases at V and 5 bases at J, with 9 bases between. CDR1 is MGHRA and CDR2 is YSYEKL in the germline V gene. In DNA form, the CDR3 reads TGCGCCAGCAGCCCACTAGCAAACAATGAGCAGTTCTTC. Protein sequence: CASSPLANNEQFF.

This chain uses TRBV9 with TRBJ1-1; D perhaps matches TRBD1 (6 bases). This CDR3 is built from 15 residues. CDR1 and CDR2 (germline): SGDLS, YYNGEE. V was cut by 4 bases and J by 0 bases, with 13 bases left in between. CDR3 nucleotide sequence: TGTGCCAGCAGCACTCGACAGGACATGAACACTGAAGCTTTCTTT. Translating gives CASSTRQDMNTEAFF.

V usage is TRBV9 and J usage is TRBJ1-2, with D uncertain. There are 12 residues in the CDR3. V lost 5 bases, J lost 4 bases, and 9 bases lay in between. Germline V lookup: CDR1 SGDLS, CDR2 YYNGEE. The CDR3, as DNA: TGTGCCAGCAGTTCTATACCCTATGGCTACACCTTC. Translation gives CASSSIPYGYTF.

The V gene is TRBV10-1, the J gene TRBJ2-1; TRBD2 agrees at 7 bases. V lost 8 bases to trimming and J lost 6 bases; unmatched junction nucleotides: 4. Germline-derived CDR1 and CDR2 are WNHNN and SYGVQD (reference sequence). The CDR3 extends over 12 amino acids. CDR3 bases: TGCGCCAGCCCGGGGGGTGGCAATGAGCAGTTCTTC. Protein sequence: CASPGGGNEQFF.

V gene TRBV6-6 combines with J gene TRBJ2-2, with 8 bases matching TRBD2. The CDR3 is 16 amino acids. The germline CDR1 and CDR2 sequences are MNHNY and SVGAGI (reference sequence). The junction had 5 bases not matched to a gene; V was cut back by 2 bases and J by 3 bases. The CDR3 here is CASSYLGRAHTGELFF. The DNA for the CDR3 is TGTGCCAGCAGTTACCTCGGGAGGGCCCACACCGGGGAGCTGTTTTTT.

V gene TRBV11-2 combines with J gene TRBJ2-7, with 8 positions matching TRBD1. This CDR3 region has 15 residues. CDR1 is SGHAT, CDR2 FQNNGV, per germline. V lost 1 base and J lost 2; bases outside the gene matches: 4. The CDR3 bases are TGTGCCAGCAGCTTAGGGACAGGGCCCACCTACGAGCAGTACTTC. It translates to CASSLGTGPTYEQYF.

This clone has a handful of counts. This chain joins TRBV6-5 and TRBJ2-7, with 8 bases matching TRBD2. After removal of 6 bases from V and 6 bases from J, the junction contained 13 bases not matched to a gene. The CDR3 sequence is 15 residues long. The germline CDR1 and CDR2 sequences are MNHEY and SVGAGI. CDR3 sequence (DNA): TGTGCCAGCAGGTTAGTTAGCGGGATCCCCGGCGAGCAGTACTTC. It is translated as CASRLVSGIPGEQYF.

V and J are TRBV5-1 and TRBJ1-4; 7 bases are a match to TRBD1. The CDR3 consists of 15 residues. V lost 4 bases and J lost 3; bases outside the gene matches: 6. The germline V gene has CDR1 SGHRS and CDR2 YFSETQ. CDR3: CASSETGLANEKLFF. The DNA of the CDR3 is TGCGCCAGCAGCGAGACAGGGCTGGCTAATGAAAAACTGTTTTTT.